A selection of T cell receptor beta chains follows, all from one sample in a study of shared clonotypes between healthy human individuals. Assay used: immunoSEQ multiplex PCR; TCRdb lists only in-frame clones, some missing. The data contain some 2,100,000 clones, nearly 97% of them singletons. Sequencing used naive CD4+ T cells sorted from blood. Receptor source: a man aged 18 to 29 in good health. CDR3s include the opening cysteine and the closing phenylalanine or tryptophan. A D gene is named only where the DNA matches it firmly. Rows give clone size only sometimes, using once, few, many, or a class for an expanded clone.

clone size: .; V gene: TRBV5-1; D gene: .; J gene: TRBJ1-6; CDR3 protein: CASSLVGQGTTYNSPLHF; CDR3 DNA: TGCGCCAGCAGCTTGGTCGGCCAGGGTACTACCTATAATTCACCCCTCCACTTT
clone size: .; V gene: TRBV28; D gene: .; J gene: TRBJ1-1; CDR3 protein: CASISGTITEAFF; CDR3 DNA: TGTGCCAGCATCTCCGGGACAATCACTGAAGCTTTCTTT
clone size: once; V gene: TRBV5-1; D gene: .; J gene: TRBJ1-3; CDR3 protein: CASSYVGRGNTIYF; CDR3 DNA: TGCGCCAGCAGTTACGTGGGGAGGGGAAACACCATATATTTT
clone size: .; V gene: TRBV4-1; D gene: TRBD2; J gene: TRBJ2-3; CDR3 protein: CASSQGIAGYTDTQYF; CDR3 DNA: TGCGCCAGCAGCCAGGGGATAGCGGGGTACACAGATACGCAGTATTTT
clone size: .; V gene: TRBV19; D gene: .; J gene: TRBJ2-7; CDR3 protein: CASSRTATYEQYF; CDR3 DNA: TGTGCCAGTAGTAGGACAGCGACCTACGAGCAGTACTTC
clone size: .; V gene: TRBV30; D gene: .; J gene: TRBJ1-6; CDR3 protein: CAWRSGGPSSPLHF; CDR3 DNA: TGTGCCTGGAGGAGCGGTGGGCCTAGCTCACCCCTCCACTTT
clone size: .; V gene: TRBV7-9; D gene: TRBD2; J gene: TRBJ2-1; CDR3 protein: CASSTLGLAGGNEQFF; CDR3 DNA: TGTGCCAGCAGCACCCTGGGACTAGCGGGGGGGAATGAGCAGTTCTTC
clone size: few; V gene: TRBV4-1; D gene: .; J gene: TRBJ1-1; CDR3 protein: CASSLGGIMNTEAFF; CDR3 DNA: TGCGCCAGCAGCCTGGGTGGGATCATGAACACTGAAGCTTTCTTT
clone size: .; V gene: TRBV5-1; D gene: .; J gene: TRBJ2-1; CDR3 protein: CASCRDPTRNEQFF; CDR3 DNA: TGCGCCAGCTGCCGGGACCCCACGCGAAATGAGCAGTTCTTC
clone size: .; V gene: TRBV5-1; D gene: .; J gene: TRBJ2-7; CDR3 protein: CASSRETGTEQYF; CDR3 DNA: TGCGCCAGCAGCAGAGAGACAGGTACCGAGCAGTACTTC